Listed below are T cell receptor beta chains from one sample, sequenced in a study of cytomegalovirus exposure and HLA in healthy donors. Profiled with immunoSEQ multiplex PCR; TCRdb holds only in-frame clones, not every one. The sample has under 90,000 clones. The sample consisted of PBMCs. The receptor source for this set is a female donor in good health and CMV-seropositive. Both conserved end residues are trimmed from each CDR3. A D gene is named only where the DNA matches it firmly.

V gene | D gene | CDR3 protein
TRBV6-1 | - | ASSSTRPTDTQY
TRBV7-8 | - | ASSSLLRTEAF
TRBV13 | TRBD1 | ASSSGTGGEQF
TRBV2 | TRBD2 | ASSDGLAVNTGELF
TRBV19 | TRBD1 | ASSIRGQVAEAF
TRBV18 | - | ASSSIGGPEAF
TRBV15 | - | ATSRERGGPDTQY
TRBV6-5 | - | ASSNLLYEQY
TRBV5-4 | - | ASSLEVRANTEAF
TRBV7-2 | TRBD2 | ASSLTGGSNEQF
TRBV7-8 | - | ASSPGQSHSNQPQH
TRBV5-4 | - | ASSSPTGGEDTEAF
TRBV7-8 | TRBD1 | ASSPRTGDLNTEAF
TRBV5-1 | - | ASSLLVGGYGYT
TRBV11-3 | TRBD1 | ASSWGQGDEQY
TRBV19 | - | ASSRVSNQPQH
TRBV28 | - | ASSTTVVNEQF
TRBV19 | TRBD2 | ASSIQSGSGRETQY
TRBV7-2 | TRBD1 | ASSFGTGGGETQY
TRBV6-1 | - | ASTHRGTYNSPLH
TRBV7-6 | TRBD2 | ASRWGPIGGGSSGELF
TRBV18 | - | ASSPGSGEGNQPQH
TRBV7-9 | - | ASSLTVGEPQH
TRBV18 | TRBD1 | ASSPPQGGYGYT
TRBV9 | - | ASSVGDSGANVLT
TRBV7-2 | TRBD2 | ASSHGRDSRQY
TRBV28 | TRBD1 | ASFRTGVNEQF
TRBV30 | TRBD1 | AWSVRLGVPAGGSGANVLT
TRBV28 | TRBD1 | ASSTTGGAYSNQPQH
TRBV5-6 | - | ASSFGGGSTNEKLF